This T cell receptor (beta chain) is drawn from a study of somatic mutations in cytotoxic T cells in rheumatoid arthritis. CDR3 length: 15 residues. Trimming at V came to 1 base and at J to 4 bases, leaving 3 bases not matched to a gene. From germline, CDR1 is LGHNA and CDR2 YNFKEQ. Sequencing used immunoSEQ multiplex PCR; TCRdb keeps in-frame clones, though not all of them. The sample records over 15,000 clones, 75% to 90% being singletons. This TCR derives from an adult with rheumatoid arthritis. Sequencing input: CD8+ T cells sorted from blood. The rearrangement uses TRBV4-2 and TRBJ1-4, with 7 bases fitting TRBD1. CDR3 loop: CASSQGTGRNEKLFF. As DNA, the CDR3 is TGTGCCAGCAGCCAAGGGACAGGTCGTAATGAAAAACTGTTTTTT.